The sequence of this TCR beta chain was determined in a study of siplizumab effects on memory and regulatory T cells. Germline V gene data show CDR1 as SEHNR and CDR2 as FQNEAQ (reference sequence). This CDR3 contains 14 residues. Trimming took 5 bases from V and 1 from J; bases not matched to a gene: 4. Profiling relied on immunoSEQ multiplex PCR, and the TCRdb table lists in-frame clones only, not all of them. The table lists around 99,000 clones, 92% of them singletons. The sequencing sample was made of Tregs sorted from blood. This receptor was taken from a human donor in good health. The J gene is TRBJ2-5, the V gene TRBV7-9; 7 bases are a match to TRBD1. The CDR3 here is CASSPGTVQETQYF. The CDR3 bases are TGTGCCAGCAGCCCCGGGACAGTCCAAGAGACCCAGTACTTC.